The 27 T cell receptor beta chains in this list originate from one sample, sequenced in a study of technical replicates of blood from several donors. The assay was immunoSEQ multiplex PCR, and TCRdb's table has in-frame clones only and misses some. Of about 83,000 clones listed, approximately 92% are singletons. The specimen was T cells isolated from PBMCs. These receptors were collected from a human donor in good health.

J is TRBJ2-3 and V is TRBV11-3; TRBD2 might be the D (5 bases). Germline V gene sequence: CDR1 SGHNT, CDR2 YENEEA. The CDR3 loop spans 16 amino acids. Trimming left V 2 bases short and J 5 bases short, with 17 bases between. CDR3 sequence reads: CASSLSSSSWLDTQYF. The CDR3 nucleotides are TGTGCCAGCAGCTTATCGTCTAGCTCTTGGCTAGATACGCAGTATTTT.

J is TRBJ2-5 and V is TRBV7-7; the D gene is possibly TRBD2 (6 bases). V was clipped by 2 bases and J by 1 base, with 11 bases between them. The germline V gene has CDR1 SSHAT and CDR2 FNYEAQ (reference sequence). This CDR3 comprises 15 residues. The CDR3 sequence is CASSLRRDLQETQYF. CDR3 bases: TGTGCCAGCAGCTTAAGGCGGGACCTCCAAGAGACCCAGTACTTC.

The chain links TRBV19 to TRBJ2-6, with D possibly being TRBD1 (6 bases). This CDR3 comprises 16 residues. Germline V gene lookup returns CDR1 LNHDA and CDR2 SQIVND (reference sequence). Between the trimmed V and J ends, which lost 11 bases and 2 bases, there was a span of 19 bases. CDR3 bases: TGTGCCTCCACGGGACAAGGGGTTGCTGGGGCCAACGTCCTGACTTTC. Amino acid sequence: CASTGQGVAGANVLTF.

The chain carries TRBV11-3 and TRBJ1-2; TRBD1 matches at 7 bases. The germline V gene has CDR1 SGHNT and CDR2 YENEEA. The V gene end was trimmed by 5 bases and the J gene end by 3 bases; junction bases not matched to a gene: 18. The CDR3 is made up of 18 amino acids. This CDR3 is CASSPGQVNQKGYYGYTF. The DNA for the CDR3 is TGTGCCAGCAGCCCCGGACAGGTCAACCAAAAAGGGTACTATGGCTACACCTTC.

This clone occurred once. This chain links TRBV19 with TRBJ2-1; TRBD1 is a possible D gene (6 bases). V was cut by 3 bases and J by 4 bases, with 13 bases left in between. This CDR3 contains 15 residues. Germline V gene data show CDR1 as LNHDA and CDR2 as SQIVND (reference sequence). CDR3 protein: CASSIRGQVYNEQFF. The DNA for the CDR3 is TGTGCCAGTAGTATCAGGGGACAAGTATACAATGAGCAGTTCTTC.

This clone appeared a single time. The chain uses TRBV7-2 and TRBJ1-1; tentative D call: TRBD1 (6 bases). The CDR3 totals 13 residues. V was clipped by 6 bases and J by 8 bases, with 16 bases between them. Germline V gene data show CDR1 as SGHTA and CDR2 as FQGNSA. The CDR3 loop is CASSFNRASEAFF. CDR3 nucleotides: TGTGCCAGCAGTTTCAACAGGGCGTCCGAAGCTTTCTTT. Full variable domain (rest looked up from reference TRBV7-2 and TRBJ1-1): GAGVSQSPSNKVTEKGKDVELRCDPISGHTALYWYRQSLGQGLEFLIYFQGNSAPDKSGLPSDRFSAERTGGSVSTLTIQRTQQEDSAVYLCASSFNRASEAFFGQGTRLTVV.

This clone was seen only a few times. The rearrangement links TRBV28 to TRBJ1-5; D gene unclear. The CDR3 runs to 13 residues. The germline CDR1 and CDR2 sequences are MDHEN and SYDVKM. With 5 bases removed from V and 4 bases from J, the gap between germline ends came to 9 bases. CDR3 coding DNA: TGTGCCAGCAGTCATGGGCCTAATCAGCCCCAGCATTTT. The encoded protein is CASSHGPNQPQHF. The full variable domain, in which reference TRBV28 and TRBJ1-5 provide the parts outside the CDR3, is DVKVTQSSRYLVKRTGEKVFLECVQDMDHENMFWYRQDPGLGLRLIYFSYDVKMKEKGDIPEGYSVSREKKERFSLILESASTNQTSMYLCASSHGPNQPQHFGDGTRLSIL.

The chain combines TRBV7-9 with TRBJ1-1, with D uncertain. CDR3 length equals 14 residues. Between the trimmed V and J ends, which lost 5 bases and 1 base, there was a span of 11 bases. Germline loops: CDR1 SEHNR, CDR2 FQNEAQ (reference sequence). The CDR3 sequence is CASSGQSGNTEAFF. As DNA, the CDR3 is TGTGCCAGCAGCGGTCAATCCGGGAACACTGAAGCTTTCTTT.

The chain combines TRBV6-5 with TRBJ2-1; no firm D call. V lost 6 bases and J lost 6, with 12 bases in between. The length of the CDR3 is 13 residues. Germline V lookup: CDR1 MNHEY, CDR2 SVGAGI. Here the CDR3 DNA reads TGTGCCAGCAGGCCTCAGGTTACCAATGAGCAGTTCTTC. Encoded protein: CASRPQVTNEQFF.

In regard to this clone: At one boundary the junction diverges from the germline segment, which might be a read error. The rearrangement links TRBV20-1 to TRBJ2-3, with a possible D match to TRBD2 (5 bases). This CDR3 contains 11 residues. Germline V lookup: CDR1 DFQATT, CDR2 SNEGSKA (reference sequence). CDR3 coding DNA: TGCAGTGCTCCCCGGAGGAGAGACTTGACTTTT. Translating gives CSAPRRRDLTF.

The V call is TRBV29-1, the J call TRBJ2-2; D is perhaps TRBD1 (5 bases). The V gene's germline CDR1 is SQVTM and CDR2 ANQGSEA. The CDR3 extends over 13 amino acids. V was clipped by 7 bases and J by 0 bases, with 9 bases between them. The CDR3 here is CSGRAANTGELFF. The CDR3 coding sequence is TGCAGCGGCAGGGCGGCGAACACCGGGGAGCTGTTTTTT.

The chain recombines TRBV28 with TRBJ2-4; 7 bases are shared with TRBD1. This CDR3 comprises 12 residues. Germline CDR1 reads MDHEN; CDR2 reads SYDVKM. V lost 11 bases and J lost 6; bases outside the gene matches: 7. The CDR3 sequence is CASTGLGNIQYF. In DNA, the CDR3 is TGTGCCTCGACAGGGTTGGGAAACATTCAGTACTTC. Looking up the rest from reference TRBV28 and TRBJ2-4 gives the full variable domain: DVKVTQSSRYLVKRTGEKVFLECVQDMDHENMFWYRQDPGLGLRLIYFSYDVKMKEKGDIPEGYSVSREKKERFSLILESASTNQTSMYLCASTGLGNIQYFGAGTRLSVL.

The chain has TRBV10-3 and TRBJ1-5; tentative D call: TRBD1 (6 bases). The germline V gene encodes CDR1 ENHRY and CDR2 SYGVKD. The CDR3 is made up of 15 amino acids. Trimming shortened V by 9 bases and J by 5 bases, and 20 bases separated the two germline ends. The CDR3 loop is CAISAGANSYQPQHF. The CDR3 DNA reads as TGTGCCATTTCGGCAGGGGCGAATTCTTATCAGCCCCAGCATTTT.

V gene TRBV5-1 combines with J gene TRBJ2-7, with D unclear. This CDR3 has 12 residues. V was shortened by 4 bases and J by 5 bases, with 10 bases between the two germline ends. The germline CDR1 and CDR2 sequences are SGHRS and YFSETQ. In nucleotides, the CDR3 is TGCGCCAGCAGCCACGAGAGGAACGAGCAGTACTTC. Encoded protein: CASSHERNEQYF. Drawing the rest from reference TRBV5-1 and TRBJ2-7, the complete variable domain is KAGVTQTPRYLIKTRGQQVTLSCSPISGHRSVSWYQQTPGQGLQFLFEYFSETQRNKGNFPGRFSGRQFSNSRSEMNVSTLELGDSALYLCASSHERNEQYFGPGTRLTVT.

The chain recombines TRBV5-7 with TRBJ2-5; D gene unclear. TRBV5-7 is identified as an open reading frame with a role that is uncertain. This CDR3 is built from 14 residues. Trimming cost V 0 bases and J 5 bases, with 11 bases left between them. This chain's CDR3 is CASSLAAWRETQYF. For the CDR3, the DNA is TGTGCCAGCAGCTTGGCCGCTTGGCGGGAGACCCAGTACTTC.

This rearrangement joins TRBV4-2 to TRBJ1-4, with 9 bases that match TRBD1. After removal of 2 bases from V and 8 bases from J, the junction contained 9 bases not matched to a gene. This CDR3 is built from 16 residues. The germline V gene has CDR1 LGHNA and CDR2 YNFKEQ. The CDR3 DNA reads TGTGCCAGCAGCCAAACTCCGGGACAGGGTGAGGAAAAACTGTTTTTT. Its translation: CASSQTPGQGEEKLFF.

The V and J genes are TRBV6-4 and TRBJ2-5; TRBD2 matches at 13 bases. The CDR3 covers 15 residues. Unmatched junction bases numbered 8, after V lost 5 bases and J lost 8 bases. Germline V lookup: CDR1 MRHNA, CDR2 SNTAGT. The CDR3 region has the DNA TGTGCCAGCAGTCCAAAAGGACTAGCGGGAGTTACCCAGTACTTC. This gives the protein CASSPKGLAGVTQYF.

CDR3 in amino acids: CASSPSTTRFYYGYTF. The CDR3, as DNA: TGCGCCAGCAGCCCCTCTACAACCAGGTTCTACTATGGCTACACCTTC. V and J are TRBV5-1 and TRBJ1-2; no reliable D call. This CDR3 has 16 amino acids. Trimming stripped 4 bases from V and 3 bases from J, with 19 bases between. The germline gives CDR1 SGHRS, CDR2 YFSETQ.

The genes are TRBV27 and TRBJ2-7; the match to TRBD2 covers 15 bases. This CDR3 region has 16 residues. With 4 bases clipped from V and 11 bases from J, the junction kept 12 bases outside the gene matches. Germline CDR1 reads MNHEY; CDR2 reads SMNVEV (reference sequence). CDR3: CASSSKTGLAGGPKYF. CDR3 in DNA: TGTGCCAGCAGTTCGAAAACGGGACTAGCGGGAGGTCCGAAGTACTTC.

This rearrangement joins TRBV27 to TRBJ2-2, with 9 nucleotides matching TRBD2. This CDR3 has 14 residues. V was pared by 6 bases and J by 1 base, with 0 bases of the junction left unmatched. Germline loops: CDR1 MNHEY, CDR2 SMNVEV (reference sequence). Here the CDR3 reads CASRTSGNTGELFF. CDR3 DNA sequence: TGTGCCAGCAGGACTAGCGGGAACACCGGGGAGCTGTTTTTT.

The rearrangement links TRBV28 to TRBJ1-2, with 7 bases identical to TRBD1. Germline V CDR1 and CDR2: MDHEN, SYDVKM. The length of the CDR3 is 14 residues. V shed 7 bases, J shed 4 bases, and the junction held 9 bases outside the gene matches. The CDR3 reads CASNFPGQPYGYTF. DNA of the CDR3: TGTGCCAGCAACTTCCCGGGACAGCCCTATGGCTACACCTTC.

Here the CDR3 DNA reads TGTGCCAGCCAGACTAGCGGGAGGCGCCTTACGTACTTC. Amino acids: CASQTSGRRLTYF. The chain has TRBV6-5 and TRBJ2-7, with 13 bases lining up with TRBD2. V dropped 8 bases and J dropped 12; count of bases not matched to a gene: 10. This CDR3 has 13 residues. Per the germline V gene, CDR1 is MNHEY and CDR2 is SVGAGI.

The chain is built from TRBV7-9 and TRBJ2-2; 8 nucleotides agree with TRBD1. Germline CDR1 reads SEHNR; CDR2 reads FQNEAQ (reference sequence). V shed 4 bases and J 5 bases; nucleotides not matched to a gene: 15. The CDR3 is 18 residues long. Here the CDR3 DNA reads TGTGCCAGCAGCTCCAAATCCCTCCGACAGGGGCGGACCGGGGAGCTGTTTTTT. Its translation is CASSSKSLRQGRTGELFF.

As regards this clone: One junction end disagrees with the germline gene, perhaps due to a read error. This chain uses TRBV11-2 with TRBJ1-1; 8 bases match TRBD1. The CDR3 is 16 amino acids. The germline CDR1 and CDR2 sequences are SGHAT and FQNNGV. The DNA for the CDR3 is TGTGCCAGCAGCAAAAGAAAGACAGGGGTGAATACTGAAGCTTTCTTT. Its protein is CASSKRKTGVNTEAFF. Combining the CDR3 with reference TRBV11-2 and TRBJ1-1 gives the whole variable domain EAGVAQSPRYKIIEKRQSVAFWCNPISGHATLYWYQQILGQGPKLLIQFQNNGVVDDSQLPKDRFSAERLKGVDSTLKIQPAKLEDSAVYLCASSKRKTGVNTEAFFGQGTRLTVV.

This clone was seen just once. The chain recombines TRBV27 with TRBJ2-2; D is unresolved. CDR3 length equals 12 residues. Germline CDR1 and CDR2: MNHEY and SMNVEV (reference sequence). Trimming removed 6 bases at V and 4 bases at J, with 6 bases between. The DNA of the CDR3 is TGTGCCAGCAGGACGGGCACCGGGGAGCTGTTTTTT. Residues: CASRTGTGELFF.

This clone has just one count. The chain couples TRBV5-1 to TRBJ2-2, with TRBD2 matching 12 bases. Germline assignment: CDR1 SGHRS and CDR2 YFSETQ. CDR3 length equals 16 residues. The V and J ends lost 0 bases and 5 bases, in that order; junction bases with no gene match: 2. DNA of the CDR3: TGCGCCAGCAGCTTGGGACTAGCGGGAGAGACCGGGGAGCTGTTTTTT. Translating it yields CASSLGLAGETGELFF. The entire variable domain, with the rest obtained from reference TRBV5-1 and TRBJ2-2, is as follows: KAGVTQTPRYLIKTRGQQVTLSCSPISGHRSVSWYQQTPGQGLQFLFEYFSETQRNKGNFPGRFSGRQFSNSRSEMNVSTLELGDSALYLCASSLGLAGETGELFFGEGSRLTVL.

The CDR3 region has the DNA TGTGCCAGTAGTCTACGACAGAGGGGGGGTGACGAGCAGTACTTC. It encodes CASSLRQRGGDEQYF. The chain employs TRBV19 and TRBJ2-7; D is possibly TRBD2 (7 bases). Germline-derived CDR1 and CDR2 are LNHDA and SQIVND (reference sequence). Trimming pared 5 bases from V and 5 bases from J, leaving 19 bases between. The CDR3 has 15 residues.